The entry below describes one T cell receptor beta chain. The antigen is not known. The source of the sample is a study of cytomegalovirus exposure and HLA in healthy donors. Whole-study results and caveats: Most TCRs appeared rarely, but some public TCRs recurred in many donors. In a later analysis, HLA-associated TCR beta chains were more clonally expanded than equally common others.

It was with 60 Vbeta and 13 Jbeta primers that the PCR ran. Libraries were prepared by immunoSEQ multiplex PCR; TCRdb keeps only in-frame clonotypes and omits some of them. Of approximately 150,000 clones listed, more than 60% are singletons. This receptor was taken from a woman aged 18-29 years in good health and CMV-seronegative. Material: PBMCs.

CDR3 nucleotide sequence: TGTGCCAGCAGCCCGAGCGGGAGCGGGGAGCTGTTTTTT. Translating gives CASSPSGSGELFF. This chain joins TRBV14 and TRBJ2-2, with TRBD2 identical over 8 bases. Germline CDR1 and CDR2: SGHDN and FVKESK. The V segment lost 4 bases and the J segment 7 bases; nucleotides outside the gene matches: 2. This CDR3 comprises 13 residues.